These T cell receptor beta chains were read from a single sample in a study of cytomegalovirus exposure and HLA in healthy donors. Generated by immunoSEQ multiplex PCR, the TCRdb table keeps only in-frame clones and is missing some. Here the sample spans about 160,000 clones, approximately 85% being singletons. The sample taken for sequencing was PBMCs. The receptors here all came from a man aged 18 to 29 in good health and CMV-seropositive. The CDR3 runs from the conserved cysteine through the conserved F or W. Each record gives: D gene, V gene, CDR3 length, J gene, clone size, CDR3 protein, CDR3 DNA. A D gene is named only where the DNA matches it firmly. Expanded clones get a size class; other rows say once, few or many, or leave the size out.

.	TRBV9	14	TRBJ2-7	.	CASSVVPGSYEQYF	TGTGCCAGCAGCGTAGTCCCAGGCTCCTACGAGCAGTACTTC
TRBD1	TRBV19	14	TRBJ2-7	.	CASSDRDRVYEQYF	TGTGCCAGTAGTGACCGGGACAGGGTCTACGAGCAGTACTTC
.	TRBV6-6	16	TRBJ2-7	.	CASSPGGRGSSYEQYF	TGTGCCAGCAGTCCCGGGGGGCGGGGGAGCTCCTACGAGCAGTACTTC
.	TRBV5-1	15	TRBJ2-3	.	CASSLNFPSTDTQYF	TGCGCCAGCAGCTTGAATTTTCCTAGCACAGATACGCAGTATTTT
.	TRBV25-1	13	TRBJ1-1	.	CASSGQGNTEAFF	TGTGCCAGCAGTGGGCAGGGAAACACTGAAGCTTTCTTT
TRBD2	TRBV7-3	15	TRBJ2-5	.	CASSLTSAGVETQYF	TGTGCCAGCAGCTTAACTAGTGCGGGGGTGGAGACCCAGTACTTC
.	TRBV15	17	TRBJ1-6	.	CATSRYSGSSYNSPLHF	TGTGCCACCAGCAGATACAGCGGTAGCTCCTATAATTCACCCCTCCACTTT
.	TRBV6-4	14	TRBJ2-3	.	CASSEEGGTDTQYF	TGTGCCAGCAGTGAAGAAGGGGGCACAGATACGCAGTATTTT
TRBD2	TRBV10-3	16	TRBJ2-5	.	CAIRASGGAGQETQYF	TGTGCCATCAGGGCTAGCGGGGGGGCGGGTCAAGAGACCCAGTACTTC
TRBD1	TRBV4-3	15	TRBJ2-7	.	CASSQDRDSFSEQYF	TGCGCCAGCAGCCAGGACCGGGACAGCTTCTCCGAGCAGTACTTC
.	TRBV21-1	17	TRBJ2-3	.	CASPTDPGESSTDTQYF	TGTGCCAGCCCCACCGACCCTGGGGAGAGCAGCACAGATACGCAGTATTTT
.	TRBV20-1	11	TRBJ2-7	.	CSADGAYEQYF	TGCAGTGCTGACGGAGCCTACGAGCAGTACTTC
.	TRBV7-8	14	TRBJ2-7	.	CASSSDVQVHEQYF	TGTGCCAGCAGCTCAGACGTACAGGTCCACGAGCAGTACTTC
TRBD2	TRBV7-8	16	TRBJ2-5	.	CASRASGGAVKETQYF	TGTGCCAGCAGAGCTAGCGGGGGGGCCGTAAAAGAGACCCAGTACTTC
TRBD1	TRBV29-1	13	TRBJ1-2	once	CSVDPGTGGGYTF	TGCAGCGTCGACCCCGGGACAGGGGGCGGCTACACCTTC
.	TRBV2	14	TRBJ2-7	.	CASSDTAFPYEQYF	TGTGCCAGCAGTGACACTGCCTTTCCCTACGAGCAGTACTTC
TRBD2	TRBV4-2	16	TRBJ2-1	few	CASSRTSGGLSDEQFF	TGTGCCAGCAGTCGGACTAGCGGGGGGCTGTCCGATGAGCAGTTCTTC
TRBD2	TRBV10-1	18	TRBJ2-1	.	CASSVFSRLTSGGGEQFF	TGCGCCAGCAGTGTTTTTAGTCGTTTGACTAGCGGGGGTGGTGAGCAGTTCTTC
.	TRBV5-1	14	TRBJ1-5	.	CASSLEAGEQPQHF	TGCGCCAGCAGCTTGGAGGCAGGGGAACAGCCCCAGCATTTT
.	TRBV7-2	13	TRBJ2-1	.	CASSLDAGKEQFF	TGTGCCAGCAGCTTAGACGCAGGGAAGGAGCAGTTCTTC
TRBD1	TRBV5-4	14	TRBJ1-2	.	CASSSRDRNYGYTF	TGTGCCAGCAGCAGCCGGGACAGAAACTATGGCTACACCTTC
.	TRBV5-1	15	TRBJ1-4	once	CASSPGDGPNEKLFF	TGCGCCAGCAGCCCGGGGGACGGTCCGAATGAAAAACTGTTTTTT
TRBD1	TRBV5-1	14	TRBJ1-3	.	CASSLTGGHATIYF	TGCGCCAGCAGCTTGACAGGGGGTCATGCCACCATATATTTT
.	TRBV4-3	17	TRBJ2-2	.	CASSQDVLITGTGELFF	TGCGCCAGCAGCCAAGACGTTCTGATTACGGGCACCGGGGAGCTGTTTTTT
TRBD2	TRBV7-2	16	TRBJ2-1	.	CASSRFQTSGGATQFF	TGTGCCAGCAGCCGATTTCAAACTAGCGGGGGGGCCACGCAGTTCTTC
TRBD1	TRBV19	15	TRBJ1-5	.	CASSIRDRINQPQHF	TGTGCCAGTAGTATCCGGGACAGAATCAATCAGCCCCAGCATTTT
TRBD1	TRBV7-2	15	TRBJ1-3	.	CASSFGQGKGNTIYF	TGTGCCAGCAGCTTTGGACAGGGGAAAGGAAACACCATATATTTT
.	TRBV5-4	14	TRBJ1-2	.	CASSPQEGLYGYTF	TGTGCCAGCAGCCCGCAGGAGGGCCTCTATGGCTACACCTTC
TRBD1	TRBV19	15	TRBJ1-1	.	CACAPGQGLGTEAFF	TGTGCCTGTGCCCCGGGACAGGGATTGGGCACTGAAGCTTTCTTT
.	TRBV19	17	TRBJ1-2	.	CASNPHPGKQNPYGYTF	TGTGCCAGTAACCCCCATCCAGGGAAGCAAAACCCTTATGGCTACACCTTC
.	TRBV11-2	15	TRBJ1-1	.	CASRGQAVLNTEAFF	TGTGCCAGCAGGGGGCAGGCGGTTTTGAACACTGAAGCTTTCTTT
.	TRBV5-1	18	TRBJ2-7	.	CASSPPHAADKGSLGQYF	TGCGCCAGCAGCCCGCCCCACGCCGCGGACAAGGGGTCTTTGGGGCAGTACTTC
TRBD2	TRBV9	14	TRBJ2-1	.	CASSPKTSGSLQFF	TGTGCCAGCAGCCCCAAGACTAGCGGGTCATTACAGTTCTTC
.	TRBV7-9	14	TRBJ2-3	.	CASSLESGTDTQYF	TGTGCCAGCAGCTTAGAGAGCGGGACAGATACGCAGTATTTT
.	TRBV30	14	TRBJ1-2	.	CAWIRQGGLYGYTF	TGTGCCTGGATTCGACAAGGGGGTCTCTATGGCTACACCTTC
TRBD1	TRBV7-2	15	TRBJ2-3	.	CASQGQPIGTDTQYF	TGTGCCAGCCAGGGACAGCCAATTGGCACAGATACGCAGTATTTT
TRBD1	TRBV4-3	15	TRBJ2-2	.	CASSGPGTGSGELFF	TGCGCCAGCAGCGGCCCCGGGACAGGCTCCGGGGAGCTGTTTTTT
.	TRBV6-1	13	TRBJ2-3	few	CASSPGQFDTQYF	TGTGCCAGCAGTCCTGGACAGTTTGATACGCAGTATTTT
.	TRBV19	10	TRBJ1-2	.	CASGDYGYTF	TGTGCCTCCGGGGACTATGGCTACACCTTC
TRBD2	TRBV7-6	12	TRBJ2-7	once	CASSSDGREKYF	TGTGCCAGCAGCTCCGATGGGAGGGAGAAGTACTTC
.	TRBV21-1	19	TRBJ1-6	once	CASSTHRVALPTRNSPLHF	TGTGCCAGCAGCACCCACCGGGTAGCTTTACCGACGCGCAATTCACCCCTCCACTTT
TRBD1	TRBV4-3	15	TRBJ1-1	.	CASSREQGGNTEAFF	TGCGCCAGCAGCCGCGAACAGGGGGGAAACACTGAAGCTTTCTTT
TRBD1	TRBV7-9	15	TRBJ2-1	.	CASSRTGVKGDEQFF	TGTGCCAGCAGCCGAACAGGGGTTAAGGGCGATGAGCAGTTCTTC
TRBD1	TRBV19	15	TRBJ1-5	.	CASSGDRASNQPQHF	TGTGCCAGTAGTGGGGACAGGGCCAGCAATCAGCCCCAGCATTTT
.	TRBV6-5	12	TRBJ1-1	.	CASGQRDTEAFF	TGTGCCAGCGGCCAGAGGGACACTGAAGCTTTCTTT
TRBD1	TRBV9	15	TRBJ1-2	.	CASSIGTDRGYGYTF	TGTGCCAGCAGCATCGGGACAGATCGAGGCTATGGCTACACCTTC
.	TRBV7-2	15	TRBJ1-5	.	CASSLVAWRYQPQHF	TGTGCCAGCAGCTTAGTAGCATGGAGATATCAGCCCCAGCATTTT
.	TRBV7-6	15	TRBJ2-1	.	CASTTPRGGYNEQFF	TGTGCCAGCACAACCCCGCGAGGGGGATACAATGAGCAGTTCTTC
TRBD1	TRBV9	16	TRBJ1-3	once	CASSVNRDREGNTIYF	TGTGCCAGCAGCGTGAACCGGGACAGAGAAGGAAACACCATATATTTT
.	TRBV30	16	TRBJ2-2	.	CAWRAAGRVNTGELFF	TGTGCCTGGAGGGCGGCGGGGAGAGTAAACACCGGGGAGCTGTTTTTT
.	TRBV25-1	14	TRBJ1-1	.	CASSESGKYTEAFF	TGTGCCAGCAGTGAATCGGGTAAATACACTGAAGCTTTCTTT
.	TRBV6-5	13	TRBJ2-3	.	CASSSGPWDTQYF	TGTGCCAGCAGTTCGGGTCCTTGGGATACGCAGTATTTT
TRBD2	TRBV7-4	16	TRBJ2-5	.	CASSLGGTSGEETQYF	TGTGCCAGCAGCTTGGGGGGGACTAGCGGGGAAGAGACCCAGTACTTC
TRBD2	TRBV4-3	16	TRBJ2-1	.	CASSQVLAGGIDEQFF	TGCGCCAGCAGCCAAGTTCTAGCGGGGGGTATAGATGAGCAGTTCTTC